This TCR beta chain was retrieved from a study of naive and memory T cell subsets. This clonotype has ten or more counts. Whole-blood samples were less than 3 ml of peripheral blood from healthy adult volunteers. For blood and skin samples, reverse transcription used TCR alpha and beta constant primers. Amplification of ligated cDNA took four PCR rounds with SP2 and nested alpha and beta constant primers. MiXCR, run by TCRdb on the 5' RACE reads, gives a single entry per CDR3 protein. In the table there are approximately 27,000 distinct CDR3 sequences, around 25% of which are singletons. The CDR3 totals 14 residues. V was pared by 3 bases and J by 4 bases, with 3 bases of the junction left unmatched. Per germline, CDR1 KGHSH and CDR2 LQKENI.

This rearrangement joins TRBV18 to TRBJ1-1, with 9 bases lining up with TRBD1. The receptor's source is a female donor in good health. In DNA, the CDR3 is TGTGCCAGCTCACCCGGGACAGGGACCACTGAAGCTTTCTTT. It codes for CASSPGTGTTEAFF.